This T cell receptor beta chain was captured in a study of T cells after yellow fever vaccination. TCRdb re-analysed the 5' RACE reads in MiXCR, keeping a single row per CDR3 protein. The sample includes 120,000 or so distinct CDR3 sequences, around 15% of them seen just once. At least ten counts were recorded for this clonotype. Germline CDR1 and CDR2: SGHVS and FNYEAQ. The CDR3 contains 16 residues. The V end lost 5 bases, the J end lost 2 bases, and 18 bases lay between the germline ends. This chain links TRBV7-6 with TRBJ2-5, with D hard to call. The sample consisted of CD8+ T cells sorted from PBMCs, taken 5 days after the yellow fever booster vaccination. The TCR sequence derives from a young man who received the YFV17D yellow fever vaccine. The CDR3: CASSAFFGGAQETQYF. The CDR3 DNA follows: TGTGCCAGCAGCGCGTTCTTTGGCGGAGCGCAAGAGACCCAGTACTTC.